Shown below are 2 T cell receptor beta chains from a single sample sequenced in a study of human T cells and chemical hapten exposure. TCRdb used MiXCR to reprocess the RACE reads, holding one entry per CDR3 protein. The table records 96,000 or so distinct CDR3 sequences, 9.3% of them present only once. Time point meaning: patch test 2, 6 weeks after DPC sensitization. Specified treatment: therapeutic diphenylcyclopropenone sensitization with weekly scalp DPC. This specimen was whole blood, taken in connection with sensitization to the hapten diphenylcyclopropenone (DPC). All receptors derive from a middle-aged woman with alopecia areata. Some clones in this sample may be carry-over from other donors' samples.

This clonotype has ten or more counts. V gene TRBV19 combines with J gene TRBJ1-5; 10 bases align to TRBD1. The CDR3 runs to 13 residues. Germline V gene data show CDR1 as LNHDA and CDR2 as SQIVND (reference sequence). Germline trimming cut 10 bases from V and 1 base from J; bases unmatched to any gene: 1. CDR3 residues: CATDRGSNQPQHF. CDR3 DNA sequence: TGTGCCACGGACAGGGGGAGCAATCAGCCCCAGCATTTT.

As to this clonotype: At one of its ends the junction is not consistent with the germline gene, which may arise from a read error. This rearrangement joins TRBV14 to TRBJ2-1; D may be TRBD1 (5 bases). The CDR3 extends over 10 amino acids. CDR1 SGHDN and CDR2 FVKESK come from the germline V gene. The CDR3 spells CASSQEGARF. The CDR3 bases are TGTGCCAGCAGCCAAGAAGGGGCCCGTTTC.